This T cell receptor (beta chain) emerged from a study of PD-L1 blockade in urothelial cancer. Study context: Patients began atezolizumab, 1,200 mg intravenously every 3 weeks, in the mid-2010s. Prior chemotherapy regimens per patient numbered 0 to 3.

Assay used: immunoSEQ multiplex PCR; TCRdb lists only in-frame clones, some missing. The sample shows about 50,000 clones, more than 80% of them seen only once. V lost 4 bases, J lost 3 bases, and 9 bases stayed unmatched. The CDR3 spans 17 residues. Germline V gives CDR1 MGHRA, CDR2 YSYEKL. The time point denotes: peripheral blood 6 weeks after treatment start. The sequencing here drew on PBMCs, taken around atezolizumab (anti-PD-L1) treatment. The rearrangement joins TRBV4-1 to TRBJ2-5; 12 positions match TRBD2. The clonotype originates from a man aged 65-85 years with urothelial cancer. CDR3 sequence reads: CASSLLAGGVSEETQYF. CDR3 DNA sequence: TGCGCCAGCAGCCTACTAGCGGGAGGTGTATCAGAAGAGACCCAGTACTTC.